This passage covers 27 T cell receptor beta chains from one sample sequenced in a study of T cells after yellow fever vaccination. TCRdb analysed the 5' RACE reads with MiXCR anew, one entry per CDR3 protein. This sample yields about 210,000 distinct CDR3 sequences, of which 2.5% to 3.5% are seen a single time; around 3.3% belongs to the top ten. The sample consisted of CD4+ T cells sorted from PBMCs, taken 10 days after the yellow fever booster vaccination. All receptors come from a man between 18 and 29 years old who received the YFV17D yellow fever vaccine.

DNA of the CDR3: TGTGCCTGGAATATACTGGGTCCCTACGAGCAGTACTTC. Translation gives CAWNILGPYEQYF. The rearrangement links TRBV30 to TRBJ2-7, with D unresolved. Germline CDR1 is GTSNPN and CDR2 is SVGIG (reference sequence). Trimming stripped 4 bases from V and 2 bases from J, with 12 bases between. The CDR3 sequence is 13 residues long.

This clonotype was counted many times. The chain uses TRBV25-1 and TRBJ2-3; D gene uncertain. Trimming shortened V by 3 bases and J by 4 bases, and 11 bases separated the two germline ends. The CDR3 has 14 amino acids. Germline assignment: CDR1 MGHDK and CDR2 SYGVNS. The chain's CDR3 is CASSDLRGSDTQYF. The CDR3 DNA reads as TGTGCCAGCAGTGATCTGAGAGGCTCAGATACGCAGTATTTT.

This clonotype was detected many times. CDR3 sequence (DNA): TGTGCCAGCATCAACCAAAAGAGAGGGCGTGGGTTCTATGGCTACACCTTC. It yields the protein CASINQKRGRGFYGYTF. J is TRBJ1-2 and V is TRBV5-6; D unresolved. Germline V gene sequence: CDR1 SGHDT, CDR2 YYEEEE. Trimming pared 6 bases from V and 4 bases from J, leaving 25 bases between. The CDR3 loop spans 17 amino acids.

This clonotype showed up many times. The V and J genes are TRBV7-9 and TRBJ2-1, with D perhaps TRBD2 (6 bases). The CDR3 is made up of 15 amino acids. Between the trimmed V and J ends, which lost 4 bases and 5 bases, there was a span of 15 bases. The germline CDR1 and CDR2 sequences are SEHNR and FQNEAQ (reference sequence). The CDR3 protein is CASSWEALADNEQFF. The DNA for the CDR3 is TGTGCCAGCAGCTGGGAGGCGCTAGCCGACAATGAGCAGTTCTTC.

CDR3 sequence reads: CATRKLDPHLAKNIQYF. DNA of the CDR3: TGTGCCACCAGAAAATTGGACCCACATCTAGCCAAAAACATTCAGTACTTC. The chain couples TRBV28 to TRBJ2-4, with D uncertain. Trimming pared 10 bases from V and 0 bases from J, leaving 22 bases between. Germline values: CDR1 MDHEN, CDR2 SYDVKM. This CDR3 has 17 residues. The complete variable domain, with remaining parts taken from reference TRBV28 and TRBJ2-4, reads DVKVTQSSRYLVKRTGEKVFLECVQDMDHENMFWYRQDPGLGLRLIYFSYDVKMKEKGDIPEGYSVSREKKERFSLILESASTNQTSMYLCATRKLDPHLAKNIQYFGAGTRLSVL.

This clonotype was counted many times. This chain connects TRBV18 to TRBJ1-1, with 8 nucleotides matching TRBD1. Germline V CDR1 and CDR2: KGHSH, LQKENI. The ends lost 6 bases at V and 1 base at J; junction bases unmatched: 16. The CDR3 length is 18 residues. The CDR3 coding sequence is TGTGCCAGCTCTTACTATCCCCAGGGGGCGACGGAGAACACTGAAGCTTTCTTT. Amino acids: CASSYYPQGATENTEAFF. The full variable domain, completed using reference TRBV18 and TRBJ1-1, is NAGVMQNPRHLVRRRGQEARLRCSPMKGHSHVYWYRQLPEEGLKFMVYLQKENIIDESGMPKERFSAEFPKEGPSILRIQQVVRGDSAAYFCASSYYPQGATENTEAFFGQGTRLTVV.

The sample holds a few counts of this clonotype. The chain combines TRBV2 with TRBJ1-4; possible D gene TRBD1, 5 bases. CDR1 and CDR2 (germline): SNHLY, FYNNEI. Trimming took 4 bases from V and 3 from J, leaving 9 bases between them. The CDR3 loop spans 14 amino acids. The CDR3 bases are TGTGCCAGCAGTGCGGGACGGCCTAATGAAAAACTGTTTTTT. It is translated as CASSAGRPNEKLFF.

This clonotype appeared many times. The rearrangement uses TRBV18 and TRBJ1-1; tentatively, D is TRBD1 (5 bases). Germline V gene sequence: CDR1 KGHSH, CDR2 LQKENI. Trimming removed 3 bases from V and 3 bases from J, with 8 bases in between. This CDR3 comprises 13 residues. CDR3 nucleotide sequence: TGTGCCAGCTCACCGGAACAGGACACTGAAGCTTTCTTT. Protein: CASSPEQDTEAFF.

The chain has TRBV6-2 or TRBV6-3 and TRBJ2-5; D tentatively fits TRBD1 or TRBD2 (5 bases each). Germline CDR1 MNHEY, CDR2 SVGEGT. V was clipped by 5 bases and J by 5 bases, with 18 bases between them. The CDR3 length is 15 residues. The CDR3 coding sequence is TGTGCCAGCAGTGGAACCGGGACCCGGTGGGAGACCCAGTACTTC. Its translation is CASSGTGTRWETQYF.

This chain links TRBV7-2 with TRBJ2-7; 9 positions match TRBD2. The CDR3 contains 15 residues. Trimming took 3 bases from V and 2 from J; bases not matched to a gene: 5. CDR1 and CDR2 (germline): SGHTA, FQGNSA. The CDR3 here is CASSLVAGDTYEQYF. In DNA form, the CDR3 reads TGTGCCAGCAGCTTGGTAGCGGGGGATACCTACGAGCAGTACTTC.

The sample holds many counts of this clonotype. The V and J genes are TRBV7-2 and TRBJ2-7, with D possibly called TRBD1 or TRBD2 (6 bases each). The CDR3 length is 13 residues. Germline assignment: CDR1 SGHTA and CDR2 FQGNSA. The V end lost 4 bases, the J end lost 6 bases, and 13 bases lay between the germline ends. The CDR3 coding sequence is TGTGCCAGCAGCTCATCCAGGGGAGGCGAGCAGTACTTC. This encodes CASSSSRGGEQYF.

The table lists this clonotype with many counts. This chain links TRBV4-3 with TRBJ1-1, with no clear D. This CDR3 spans 14 amino acids. Trimming removed 0 bases at V and 6 bases at J, with 11 bases between. Germline values: CDR1 LGHNA, CDR2 YSLEER. The CDR3 reads CASSQDRKGPEAFF. The CDR3 nucleotides read TGCGCCAGCAGCCAAGACAGGAAAGGGCCTGAAGCTTTCTTT.

This clonotype has ten or more counts. The chain links TRBV20-1 to TRBJ2-5; either TRBD1 or TRBD2 may supply D (6 bases each). The CDR3 sequence is 17 residues long. Germline loops: CDR1 DFQATT, CDR2 SNEGSKA (reference sequence). Deletions cut 5 bases from V and 2 bases from J, with 24 bases between. CDR3 in amino acids: CSARAGQGPVYQETQYF. CDR3 in DNA: TGCAGTGCTCGGGCGGGGCAGGGGCCTGTCTATCAAGAGACCCAGTACTTC.

This clonotype was counted many times. The rearrangement links TRBV5-5 to TRBJ2-5; 11 positions match TRBD1. V lost 0 bases, J lost 4 bases, and 2 bases stayed unmatched. CDR3 size: 15 residues. Germline V gene sequence: CDR1 SGHKS, CDR2 YYEKEE (reference sequence). As DNA, the CDR3 is TGTGCCAGCAGCTTGGGGACAGGGGGCTCAGAGACCCAGTACTTC. It yields the protein CASSLGTGGSETQYF. The full variable domain, with the rest looked up from reference TRBV5-5 and TRBJ2-5, is DAGVTQSPTHLIKTRGQQVTLRCSPISGHKSVSWYQQVLGQGPQFIFQYYEKEERGRGNFPDRFSARQFPNYSSELNVNALLLGDSALYLCASSLGTGGSETQYFGPGTRLLVL.

The chain joins TRBV20-1 to TRBJ2-2; D tentatively reads TRBD1 or TRBD2 (5 bases each). Trimming left V 5 bases short and J 3 bases short, with 13 bases between. This CDR3 region has 14 residues. The germline V gene encodes CDR1 DFQATT and CDR2 SNEGSKA (reference sequence). The CDR3 nucleotides are TGCAGTGCTCCCCGGGGCGCGGACACCGGGGAGCTGTTTTTT. This sequence encodes CSAPRGADTGELFF.

This clonotype was seen many times. The V and J genes are TRBV29-1 and TRBJ1-1; 8 nucleotides line up with TRBD1. This CDR3 spans 14 amino acids. Trimming took 6 bases from V and 3 from J; bases not matched to a gene: 9. From germline, CDR1 is SQVTM and CDR2 ANQGSEA. CDR3 coding DNA: TGCAGCGTCATGACAGGGGTGGCGGACACTGAAGCTTTCTTT. Encoded protein: CSVMTGVADTEAFF.

This clonotype was detected many times. V and J are TRBV12-3 or TRBV12-4 and TRBJ1-2; D unclear. The CDR3 has 13 residues. V lost 3 bases and J 2 bases, leaving 7 bases between the germline ends. DNA of the CDR3: TGTGCCAGCAGTTTTCAGGAAAACTATGGCTACACCTTC. It specifies CASSFQENYGYTF.

This sequence joins TRBV7-2 and TRBJ1-5; 7 nucleotides match TRBD1. V lost 5 bases, J lost 3 bases, and 7 bases stayed unmatched. In germline, CDR1 is SGHTA, CDR2 FQGNSA. CDR3 length: 15 amino acids. The CDR3 nucleotides read TGTGCCAGCAGCCTATGGACAGGACTCAATCAGCCCCAGCATTTT. This encodes CASSLWTGLNQPQHF.

The V call is TRBV7-2, the J call TRBJ2-7; unclear D gene. This CDR3 is built from 14 residues. V shed 0 bases and J shed 0 bases, with 6 bases lying between them. Germline CDR1 and CDR2: SGHTA and FQGNSA. The CDR3, as DNA: TGTGCCAGCAGCTTAGCTCCAAGCTCCTACGAGCAGTACGTC. This encodes CASSLAPSSYEQYV.

This clonotype has just a few counts. The chain uses TRBV5-6 and TRBJ2-7, with unresolved D. The V end was cut by 4 bases, the J end by 0 bases, with 11 bases between. The CDR3 totals 14 residues. Germline V lookup: CDR1 SGHDT, CDR2 YYEEEE. CDR3 coding DNA: TGTGCCAGCAGCCTCGGTCAGCCCTCCTACGAGCAGTACTTC. This codes for CASSLGQPSYEQYF.

This clonotype was detected ten times or more. This CDR3 is CASSPIPGSVGNQPQHF. The CDR3 nucleotides are TGTGCCAGCAGCCCGATCCCGGGCTCAGTGGGCAATCAGCCCCAGCATTTT. This chain links TRBV7-2 with TRBJ1-5; D gene ambiguous. Trimming removed 5 bases from V and 2 bases from J, with 19 bases in between. The CDR3 is made up of 17 amino acids. In germline, CDR1 is SGHTA, CDR2 FQGNSA.

This clonotype was seen repeatedly, ten times or more. The genes are TRBV24-1 and TRBJ2-3; D gene ambiguous. CDR1 and CDR2 from the germline V gene are KGHDR and SFDVKD. The CDR3 totals 14 residues. Trimming pared 7 bases from V and 1 base from J, leaving 11 bases between. The CDR3 reads CATRGAQGTDTQYF. The DNA of the CDR3 is TGTGCCACCAGAGGCGCGCAGGGCACAGATACGCAGTATTTT.

This clonotype was recorded a few times. The chain links TRBV5-1 to TRBJ2-1; D is ambiguous. This CDR3 has 15 amino acids. Germline V gives CDR1 SGHRS, CDR2 YFSETQ. Trimming cost V 0 bases and J 0 bases, with 7 bases left between them. The DNA for the CDR3 is TGCGCCAGCAGCTTGGACCACAGCTCCTACAATGAGCAGTTCTTC. This gives the protein CASSLDHSSYNEQFF.

This clonotype showed up many times. The CDR3 DNA reads as TGTGCCAGCAGTGAGCGCCCGGACCGGGAGCTGTTTTTT. It codes for CASSERPDRELFF. The chain links TRBV2 to TRBJ2-2; D ambiguous. The germline gives CDR1 SNHLY, CDR2 FYNNEI. CDR3 length equals 13 residues. V lost 3 bases, J lost 9 bases, and 11 bases lay in between.

This clonotype was counted a few times. The chain combines TRBV3-1 with TRBJ2-5; TRBD2 matches at 15 bases. V lost 8 bases to trimming and J lost 2 bases; unmatched junction nucleotides: 0. This CDR3 has 14 residues. CDR1 is LGHDT, CDR2 YNNKEL, per germline (reference sequence). The CDR3 is CASGLAGGQETQYF. CDR3 DNA sequence: TGTGCCAGCGGACTAGCGGGGGGGCAAGAGACCCAGTACTTC.

The chain uses TRBV12-3 or TRBV12-4 and TRBJ2-5, with TRBD2 matching 9 bases. V shed 3 bases and J 1 base; nucleotides not matched to a gene: 6. The CDR3 extends over 16 amino acids. Written as DNA, the CDR3 is TGTGCCAGCAGTTTCTTTAGCGGGGGACTCCAAGAGACCCAGTACTTC. This gives the protein CASSFFSGGLQETQYF.

This clonotype was found many times. The V call is TRBV18, the J call TRBJ2-3; the D call may be TRBD1 or TRBD2 (5 bases each). V shed 2 bases and J shed 1 base, with 10 bases lying between them. Germline V CDR1 and CDR2: KGHSH, LQKENI. The CDR3 runs 15 residues. The CDR3 DNA reads as TGTGCCAGCTCACCAACGGGGACCGGCACAGATACGCAGTATTTT. The encoded protein is CASSPTGTGTDTQYF.